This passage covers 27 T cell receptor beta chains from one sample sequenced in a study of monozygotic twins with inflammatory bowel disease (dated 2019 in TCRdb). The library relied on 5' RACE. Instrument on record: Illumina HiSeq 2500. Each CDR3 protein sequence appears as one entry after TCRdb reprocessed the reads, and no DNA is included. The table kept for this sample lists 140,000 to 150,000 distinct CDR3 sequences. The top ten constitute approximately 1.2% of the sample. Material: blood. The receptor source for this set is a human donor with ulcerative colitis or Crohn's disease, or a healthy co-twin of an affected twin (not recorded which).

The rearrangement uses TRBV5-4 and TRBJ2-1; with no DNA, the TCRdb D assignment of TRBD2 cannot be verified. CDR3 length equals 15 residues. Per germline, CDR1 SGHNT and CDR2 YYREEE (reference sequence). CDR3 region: CASSFTPTWENEQFF.

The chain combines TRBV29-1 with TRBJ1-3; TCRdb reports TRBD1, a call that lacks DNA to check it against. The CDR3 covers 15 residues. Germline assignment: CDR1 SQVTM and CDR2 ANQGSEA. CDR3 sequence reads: CSVAPTGHPGNTIYF.

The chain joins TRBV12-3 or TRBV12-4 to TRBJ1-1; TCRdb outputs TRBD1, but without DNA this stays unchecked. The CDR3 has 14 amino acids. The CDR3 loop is CASSSRGRNTEAFF.

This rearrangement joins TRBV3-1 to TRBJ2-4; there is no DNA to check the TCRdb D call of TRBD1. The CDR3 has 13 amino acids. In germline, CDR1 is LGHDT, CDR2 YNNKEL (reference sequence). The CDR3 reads CASSQGQVNIQYF.

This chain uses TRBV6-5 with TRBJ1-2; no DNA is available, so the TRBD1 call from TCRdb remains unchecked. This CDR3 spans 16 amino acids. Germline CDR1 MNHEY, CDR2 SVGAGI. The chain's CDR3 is CASSYDARGRNYGYTF.

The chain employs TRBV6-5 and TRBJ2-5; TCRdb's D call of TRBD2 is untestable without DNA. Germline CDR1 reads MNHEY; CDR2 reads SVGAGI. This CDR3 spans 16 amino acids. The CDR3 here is CASSYSQRDGTETQYF.

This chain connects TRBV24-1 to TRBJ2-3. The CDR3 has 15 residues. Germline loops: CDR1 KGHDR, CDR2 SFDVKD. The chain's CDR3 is CATSDLQEKGDTQYF.

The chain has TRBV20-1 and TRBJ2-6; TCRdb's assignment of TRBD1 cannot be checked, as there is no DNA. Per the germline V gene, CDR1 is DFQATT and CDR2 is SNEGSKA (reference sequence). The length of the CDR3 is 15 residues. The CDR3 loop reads CSADRGNSGANVLTF.

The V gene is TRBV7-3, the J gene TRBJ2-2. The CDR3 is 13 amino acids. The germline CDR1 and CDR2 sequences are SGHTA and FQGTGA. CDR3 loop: CASSPSPIGELFF.

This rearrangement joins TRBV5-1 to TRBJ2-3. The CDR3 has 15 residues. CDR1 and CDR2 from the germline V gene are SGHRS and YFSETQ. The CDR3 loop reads CASSLDRGYTDTQYF.

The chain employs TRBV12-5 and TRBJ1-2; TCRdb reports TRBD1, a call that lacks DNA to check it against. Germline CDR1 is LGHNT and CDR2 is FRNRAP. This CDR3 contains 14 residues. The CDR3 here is CASGLGQGLYGYTF.

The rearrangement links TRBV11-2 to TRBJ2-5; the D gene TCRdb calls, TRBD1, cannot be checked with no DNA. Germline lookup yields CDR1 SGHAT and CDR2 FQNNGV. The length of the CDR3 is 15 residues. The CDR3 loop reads CASNLLRTHGATQYF.

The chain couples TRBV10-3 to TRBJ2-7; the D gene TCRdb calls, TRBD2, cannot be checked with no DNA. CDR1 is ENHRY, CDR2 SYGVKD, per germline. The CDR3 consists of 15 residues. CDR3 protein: CAISGLAGVSYEQYF.

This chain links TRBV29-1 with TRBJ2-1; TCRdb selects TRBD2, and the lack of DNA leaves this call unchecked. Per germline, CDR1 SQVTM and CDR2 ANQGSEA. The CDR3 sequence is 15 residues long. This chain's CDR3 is CSVVGTSGRRNEQFF.

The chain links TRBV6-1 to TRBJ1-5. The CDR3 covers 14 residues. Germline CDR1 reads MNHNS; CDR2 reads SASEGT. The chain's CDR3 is CASSESYSNQPQHF.

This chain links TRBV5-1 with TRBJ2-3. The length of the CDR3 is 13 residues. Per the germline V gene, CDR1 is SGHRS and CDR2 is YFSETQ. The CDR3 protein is CASRSGGTDTQYF.

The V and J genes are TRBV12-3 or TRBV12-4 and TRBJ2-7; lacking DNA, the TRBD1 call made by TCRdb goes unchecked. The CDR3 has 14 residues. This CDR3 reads CASSPRGGSYEQYF.

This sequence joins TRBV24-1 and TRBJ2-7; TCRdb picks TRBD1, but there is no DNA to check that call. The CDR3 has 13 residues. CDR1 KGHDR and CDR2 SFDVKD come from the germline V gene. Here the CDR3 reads CATSDPGDYEQYF.

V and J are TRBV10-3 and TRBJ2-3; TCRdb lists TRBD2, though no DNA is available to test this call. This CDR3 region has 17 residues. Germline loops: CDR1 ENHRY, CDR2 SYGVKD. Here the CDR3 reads CAISESATSLPSDTQYF.

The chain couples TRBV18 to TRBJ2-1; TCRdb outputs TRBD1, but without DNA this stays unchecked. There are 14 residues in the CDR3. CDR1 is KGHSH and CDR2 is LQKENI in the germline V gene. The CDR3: CASSPLQGANEQFF.

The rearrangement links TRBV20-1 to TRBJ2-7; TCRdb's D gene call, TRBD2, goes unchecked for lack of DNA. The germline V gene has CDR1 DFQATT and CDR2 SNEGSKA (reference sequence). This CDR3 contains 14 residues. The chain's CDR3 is CSARDILAGVLAYF.

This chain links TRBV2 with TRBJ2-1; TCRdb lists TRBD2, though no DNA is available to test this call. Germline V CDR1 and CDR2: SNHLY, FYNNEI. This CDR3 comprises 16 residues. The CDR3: CASTPGLAGGNDEQFF.

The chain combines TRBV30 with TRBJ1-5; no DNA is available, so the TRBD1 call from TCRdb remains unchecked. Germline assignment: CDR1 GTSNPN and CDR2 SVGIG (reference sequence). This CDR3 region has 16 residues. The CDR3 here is CACTVGTIRSNQPQHF.

CDR3 loop: CASSLASGRGNTEAFF. The J gene is TRBJ1-1, the V gene TRBV7-2. The CDR3 contains 16 residues. Germline V gene sequence: CDR1 SGHTA, CDR2 FQGNSA.

The CDR3 sequence: CASSPTTSSREQYF. The chain links TRBV3-1 to TRBJ2-7; TCRdb designates TRBD2, a call that cannot be tested without DNA. Germline CDR1 is LGHDT and CDR2 is YNNKEL (reference sequence). The length of the CDR3 is 14 residues.

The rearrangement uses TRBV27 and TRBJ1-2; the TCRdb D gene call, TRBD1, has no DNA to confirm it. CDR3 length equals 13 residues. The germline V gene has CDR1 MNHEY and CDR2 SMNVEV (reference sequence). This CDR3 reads CASSDRGMDGYTF.

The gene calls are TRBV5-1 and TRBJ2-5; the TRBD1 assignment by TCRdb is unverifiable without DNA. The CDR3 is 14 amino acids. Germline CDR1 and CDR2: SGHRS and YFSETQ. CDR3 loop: CASSLSGGRETQYF. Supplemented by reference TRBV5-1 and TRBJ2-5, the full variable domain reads KAGVTQTPRYLIKTRGQQVTLSCSPISGHRSVSWYQQTPGQGLQFLFEYFSETQRNKGNFPGRFSGRQFSNSRSEMNVSTLELGDSALYLCASSLSGGRETQYFGPGTRLLVL.